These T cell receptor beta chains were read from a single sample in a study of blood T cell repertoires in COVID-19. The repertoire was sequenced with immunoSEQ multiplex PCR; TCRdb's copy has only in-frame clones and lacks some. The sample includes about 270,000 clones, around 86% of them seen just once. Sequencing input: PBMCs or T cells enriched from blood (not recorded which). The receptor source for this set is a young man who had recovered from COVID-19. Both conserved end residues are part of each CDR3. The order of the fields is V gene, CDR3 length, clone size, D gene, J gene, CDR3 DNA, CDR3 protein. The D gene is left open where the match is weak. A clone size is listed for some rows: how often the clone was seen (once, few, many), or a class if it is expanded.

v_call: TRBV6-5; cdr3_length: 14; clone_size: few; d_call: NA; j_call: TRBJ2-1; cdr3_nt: TGTGCCAGCAGTCAAAATCCCCAGGGAAATGAGCAGTTCTTC; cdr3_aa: CASSQNPQGNEQFF
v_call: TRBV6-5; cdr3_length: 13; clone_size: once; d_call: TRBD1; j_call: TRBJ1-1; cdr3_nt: TGTGCCAGCAGCGTTACAGGGGTCACTGAAGCTTTCTTT; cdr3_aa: CASSVTGVTEAFF
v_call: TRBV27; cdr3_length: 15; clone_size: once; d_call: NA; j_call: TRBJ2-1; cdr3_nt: TGTGCCAGCAGCAACCCTACTGAGGCTTACAATGAGCAGTTCTTC; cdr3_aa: CASSNPTEAYNEQFF
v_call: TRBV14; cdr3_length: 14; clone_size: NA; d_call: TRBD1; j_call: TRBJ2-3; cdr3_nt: TGTGCCAGCAGCCCAACAGGGGTCACAGATACGCAGTATTTT; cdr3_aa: CASSPTGVTDTQYF
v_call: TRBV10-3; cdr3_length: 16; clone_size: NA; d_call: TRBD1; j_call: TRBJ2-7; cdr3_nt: TGTGCCATCAGTGATTTAGGGGACAGGGTATCCTACGAGCAGTACTTC; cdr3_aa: CAISDLGDRVSYEQYF
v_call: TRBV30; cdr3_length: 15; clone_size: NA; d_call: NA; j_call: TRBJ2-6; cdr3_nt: TGTGCCTGGGGGGTTGGGGCTCCCGGGGCCAACGTCCTGACTTTC; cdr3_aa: CAWGVGAPGANVLTF
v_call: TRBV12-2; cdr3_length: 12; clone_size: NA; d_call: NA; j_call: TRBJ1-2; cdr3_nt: TGTGCAAGTCGCTTAATCGGCGGGGGCTACACCTTC; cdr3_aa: CASRLIGGGYTF
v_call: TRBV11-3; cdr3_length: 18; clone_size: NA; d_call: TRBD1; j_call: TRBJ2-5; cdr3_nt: TGTGCCAGCAGCTTAGGGCTGAGACAGGGTGGGGAAGATGCGACCCAGTACTTC; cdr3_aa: CASSLGLRQGGEDATQYF
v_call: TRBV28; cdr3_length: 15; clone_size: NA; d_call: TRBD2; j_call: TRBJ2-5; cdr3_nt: TGTGCCAGCAGTTTCCCTAGCGGTCGTTGGGAGACCCAGTACTTC; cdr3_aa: CASSFPSGRWETQYF
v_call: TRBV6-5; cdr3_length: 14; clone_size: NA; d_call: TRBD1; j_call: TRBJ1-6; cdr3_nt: TGTGCCAGCAGTTACGCGGACAGGGGACCACCCCTCCACTTT; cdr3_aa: CASSYADRGPPLHF
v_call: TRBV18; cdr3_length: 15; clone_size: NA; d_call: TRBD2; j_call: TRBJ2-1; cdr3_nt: TGTGCCAGCTCAGTGACTAGCGGGGTTCACAATGAGCAGTTCTTC; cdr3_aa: CASSVTSGVHNEQFF
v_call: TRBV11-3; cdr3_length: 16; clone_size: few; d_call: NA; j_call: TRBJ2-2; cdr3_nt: TGTGCCAGCATACTCGCCCGGGGGGCAGGTACCGGGGAGCTGTTTTTT; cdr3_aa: CASILARGAGTGELFF
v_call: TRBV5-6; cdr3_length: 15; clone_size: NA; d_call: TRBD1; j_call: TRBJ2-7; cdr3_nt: TGTGCCAGCAGCATAGGACAGGGGGGGACCTACGAGCAGTACTTC; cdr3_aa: CASSIGQGGTYEQYF
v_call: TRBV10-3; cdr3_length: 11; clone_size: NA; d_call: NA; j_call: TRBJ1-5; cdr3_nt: TGTGCCATCAAGGGGAATCAGCCCCAGCATTTT; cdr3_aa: CAIKGNQPQHF
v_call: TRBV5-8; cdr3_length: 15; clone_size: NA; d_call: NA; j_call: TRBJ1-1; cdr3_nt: TGTGCCAGCAGCTTTCGGGGGGAGCAGGACACTGAAGCTTTCTTT; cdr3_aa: CASSFRGEQDTEAFF
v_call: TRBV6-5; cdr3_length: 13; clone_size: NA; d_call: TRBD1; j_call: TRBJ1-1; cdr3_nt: TGTGCCAGCAACATCCACAGGGGCACTGAAGCTTTCTTT; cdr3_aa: CASNIHRGTEAFF
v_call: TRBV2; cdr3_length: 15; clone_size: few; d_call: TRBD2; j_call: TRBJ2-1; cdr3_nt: TGTGCCAGCAGTTTGGCCCAGCGGGGGGGCTCTGAGCAGTTCTTC; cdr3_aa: CASSLAQRGGSEQFF
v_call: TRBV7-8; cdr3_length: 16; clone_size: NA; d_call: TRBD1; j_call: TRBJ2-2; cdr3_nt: TGTGCCAGCACCAAGACAGGGGGCGTTCTTACCGGGGAGCTGTTTTTT; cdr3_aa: CASTKTGGVLTGELFF
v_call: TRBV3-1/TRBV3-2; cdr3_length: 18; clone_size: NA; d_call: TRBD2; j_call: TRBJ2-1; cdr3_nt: TGTGCCAGCAGCCATTCACTAGCGGGAGGAAGGACCTACAATGAGCAGTTCTTC; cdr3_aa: CASSHSLAGGRTYNEQFF
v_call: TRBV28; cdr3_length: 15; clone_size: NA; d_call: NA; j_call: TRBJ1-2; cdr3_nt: TGTGCCAGCAGCCGCGGGAAATCGCCTCACTATGGCTACACCTTC; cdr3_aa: CASSRGKSPHYGYTF
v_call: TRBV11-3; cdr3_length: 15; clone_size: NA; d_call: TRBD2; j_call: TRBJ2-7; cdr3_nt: TGTGCCAGCAGCTTAGAGGCGGGAGCTACCTACGAGCAGTACTTC; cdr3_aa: CASSLEAGATYEQYF
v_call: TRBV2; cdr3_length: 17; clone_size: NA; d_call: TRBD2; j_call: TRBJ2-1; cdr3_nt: TGTGCCAGCAGTGGAGGACTAGCGGGAGCCGCCTACAATGAGCAGTTCTTC; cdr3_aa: CASSGGLAGAAYNEQFF